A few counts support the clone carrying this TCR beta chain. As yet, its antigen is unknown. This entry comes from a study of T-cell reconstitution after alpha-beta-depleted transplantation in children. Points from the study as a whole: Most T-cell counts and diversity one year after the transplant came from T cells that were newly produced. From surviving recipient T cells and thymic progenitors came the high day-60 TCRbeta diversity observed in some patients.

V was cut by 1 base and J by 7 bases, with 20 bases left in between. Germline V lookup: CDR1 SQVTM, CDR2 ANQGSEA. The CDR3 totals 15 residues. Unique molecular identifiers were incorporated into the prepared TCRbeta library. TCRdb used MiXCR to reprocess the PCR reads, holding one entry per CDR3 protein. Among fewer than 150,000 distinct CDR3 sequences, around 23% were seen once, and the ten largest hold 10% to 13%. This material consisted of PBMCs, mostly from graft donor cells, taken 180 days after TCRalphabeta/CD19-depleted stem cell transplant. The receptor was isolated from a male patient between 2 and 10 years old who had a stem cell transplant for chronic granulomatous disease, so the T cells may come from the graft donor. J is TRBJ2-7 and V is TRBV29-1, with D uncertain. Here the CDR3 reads CSVEALTVPYGEQYF. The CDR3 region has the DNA TGCAGCGTTGAAGCGCTCACCGTTCCATATGGAGAGCAGTACTTC.